This TCR beta chain derives from a study of cytotoxic CD8 clonotypes in ibrutinib-treated CLL. Trimming removed 5 bases from V and 7 bases from J, with 18 bases in between. The CDR3 extends over 15 amino acids. The germline CDR1 and CDR2 sequences are SEHNR and FQNEAQ (reference sequence). General study points: An increase in clonality occurred at ibrutinib response, followed by a return toward baseline at progression.

With respect to this clone: The antigen is not known.

The data were produced by immunoSEQ multiplex PCR, yet TCRdb's version contains in-frame clones alone and is incomplete. The table includes 100,000 to 150,000 clones, 80% to 90% detected once. The sequence was obtained from a human donor with chronic lymphocytic leukemia. The specimen comprised PBMCs, sampled after 24 months of ibrutinib treatment. The chain has TRBV7-9 and TRBJ2-1; the D gene is possibly TRBD2 (6 bases). The CDR3 loop is CASSVEASVRNEQFF. The CDR3 nucleotides read TGTGCCAGCAGCGTGGAGGCTAGCGTTAGGAATGAGCAGTTCTTC.